The 22 T cell receptor beta chains below come from one sample, sequenced in a study of T cells in Graves' hyperthyroidism and ophthalmopathy. Amplified regions were TCR beta CDR3 sequences from RNA transcripts. HTBI primers were used for first-round RT-PCR of the TCR CDR3. MiXCR was run by TCRdb on the multiplex PCR reads, yielding one entry per CDR3 protein. The data hold some 550,000 distinct CDR3 sequences, with approximately 16% observed a single time. The sample taken for sequencing was blood. All receptors derive from a woman aged 40 to 49 with Graves' ophthalmopathy.

The V call is TRBV30, the J call TRBJ2-5, with a tentative D call TRBD2 (7 bases). Germline CDR1 and CDR2: GTSNPN and SVGIG (reference sequence). V lost 8 bases, J lost 5 bases, and 15 bases lay in between. This CDR3 region has 12 residues. Here the CDR3 DNA reads TGTGCCAGGAAAGGGGGAGGGGAGACCCAGTACTTC. It translates to CARKGGGETQYF.

Only a few counts were recorded for this clonotype. The J gene is TRBJ1-6, the V gene TRBV9; 7 bases match TRBD1. Trimming at V came to 4 bases and at J to 7 bases, leaving 8 bases not matched to a gene. The CDR3 is made up of 15 amino acids. Germline V CDR1 and CDR2: SGDLS, YYNGEE. DNA of the CDR3: TGTGCCAGCAGCCAAAACGACAGGGCGAATTCACCCCTCCACTTT. Its translation is CASSQNDRANSPLHF. The variable domain in full, completed from reference TRBV9 and TRBJ1-6, reads DSGVTQTPKHLITATGQRVTLRCSPRSGDLSVYWYQQSLDQGLQFLIQYYNGEERAKGNILERFSAQQFPDLHSELNLSSLELGDSALYFCASSQNDRANSPLHFGNGTRLTVT.

This clonotype was seen at least ten times. The genes are TRBV5-1 and TRBJ1-1; a possible D gene is TRBD1 (5 bases). The CDR3 length is 18 residues. Between the trimmed V and J ends, which lost 1 base and 3 bases, there was a span of 22 bases. Germline CDR1 reads SGHRS; CDR2 reads YFSETQ. This chain's CDR3 is CASSLSPQAGTIDTEAFF. Here the CDR3 DNA reads TGCGCCAGCAGCTTGTCTCCACAGGCCGGCACAATTGACACTGAAGCTTTCTTT.

Notes on this clonotype: A much larger clone sits a single nucleotide away, making a read error possible. The chain links TRBV28 to TRBJ1-5; perhaps TRBD1 as D (6 bases). The CDR3 totals 13 residues. The germline gives CDR1 MDHEN, CDR2 SYDVKM. V lost 6 bases and J lost 5, with 11 bases in between. Written as DNA, the CDR3 is TGTGCCAGCAGCGTACAGGGTTATCAGCCCCAGCATTTT. Translation: CASSVQGYQPQHF.

This clonotype showed up many times. The chain joins TRBV2 to TRBJ2-1; 12 nucleotides match TRBD2. Trimming at V came to 6 bases and at J to 8 bases, leaving 8 bases not matched to a gene. CDR1 and CDR2 (germline): SNHLY, FYNNEI. CDR3 length: 15 amino acids. DNA for the CDR3: TGTGCCAGCAGGGAAACTAGCGGGGGGCTTGATGAGCAGTTCTTC. The encoded protein is CASRETSGGLDEQFF.

This clonotype was counted many times. The chain couples TRBV20-1 to TRBJ1-1, with D possibly matching TRBD1 (5 bases). Germline CDR1 and CDR2: DFQATT and SNEGSKA (reference sequence). The CDR3 length is 16 residues. Trimming left V 1 base short and J 4 bases short, with 19 bases between. CDR3 loop: CSARATEAGTATEAFF. The DNA of the CDR3 is TGCAGTGCTAGAGCGACCGAGGCAGGGACGGCCACTGAAGCTTTCTTT.

This clonotype was observed at least ten times. The chain employs TRBV3-1 and TRBJ1-5; D is unclear. Looked up from germline, CDR1 is LGHDT and CDR2 is YNNKEL (reference sequence). The V end lost 0 bases, the J end lost 6 bases, and 9 bases lay between the germline ends. The CDR3 sequence is 14 residues long. In nucleotides, the CDR3 is TGTGCCAGCAGCCAAGATTGGTCTGGTCAGCCCCAGCATTTT. It encodes CASSQDWSGQPQHF.

The rearrangement uses TRBV27 and TRBJ2-6, with TRBD1 identical over 9 bases. Germline lookup yields CDR1 MNHEY and CDR2 SMNVEV (reference sequence). V was clipped by 8 bases and J by 1 base; unmatched bases: 12. The CDR3 contains 18 residues. This CDR3 is CASGTGGMGFSGANVLTF. The CDR3 DNA sequence: TGTGCCAGCGGTACAGGGGGCATGGGGTTTTCTGGGGCCAACGTCCTGACTTTC.

This clonotype was counted ten times or more. The chain employs TRBV3-1 and TRBJ2-3; 9 bases align to TRBD2. CDR3 size: 16 residues. CDR1 and CDR2 (germline): LGHDT, YNNKEL (reference sequence). Trimming at V came to 0 bases and at J to 3 bases, leaving 4 bases not matched to a gene. The CDR3 reads CASSQDGSGGTDTQYF. For the CDR3, the DNA is TGTGCCAGCAGCCAAGACGGTAGCGGGGGAACAGATACGCAGTATTTT.

This clonotype appeared a few times. The V gene is TRBV18, the J gene TRBJ2-2; D tentatively fits TRBD1 or TRBD2 (5 bases each). The germline CDR1 and CDR2 sequences are KGHSH and LQKENI. The CDR3 loop spans 16 amino acids. Trimming pared 0 bases from V and 0 bases from J, leaving 8 bases between. CDR3 in DNA: TGTGCCAGCTCACCACCGGGGGTGCCGAACACCGGGGAGCTGTTTTTT. The encoded protein is CASSPPGVPNTGELFF.

This clonotype was detected a few times. The chain links TRBV20-1 to TRBJ2-7, with 8 bases aligning to TRBD1. CDR3 length: 15 residues. V was pared by 1 base and J by 2 bases, with 7 bases of the junction left unmatched. Germline V gene sequence: CDR1 DFQATT, CDR2 SNEGSKA (reference sequence). DNA for the CDR3: TGCAGTGCTAGAGGGCAGGGGGCTAAAGCCTACGAGCAGTACTTC. This codes for CSARGQGAKAYEQYF.

There are many counts of this clonotype. The V and J genes are TRBV2 and TRBJ2-7; weak D call: TRBD2 (5 bases). The CDR3 is 15 amino acids. V was clipped by 3 bases and J by 2 bases, with 14 bases between them. Germline CDR1 and CDR2: SNHLY and FYNNEI. CDR3 nucleotide sequence: TGTGCCAGCAGTGATCAAAGGAGCGGAACCTACGAGCAGTACTTC. Translating gives CASSDQRSGTYEQYF. Together with reference TRBV2 and TRBJ2-7, the CDR3 gives the full variable domain: EPEVTQTPSHQVTQMGQEVILRCVPISNHLYFYWYRQILGQKVEFLVSFYNNEISEKSEIFDDQFSVERPDGSNFTLKIRSTKLEDSAMYFCASSDQRSGTYEQYFGPGTRLTVT.

This clonotype has a count of ten or more. The gene calls are TRBV7-9 and TRBJ2-1; possible D gene TRBD2, 5 bases. CDR3 length: 18 amino acids. V was cut by 5 bases and J by 2 bases, with 22 bases left in between. CDR1 SEHNR and CDR2 FQNEAQ come from the germline V gene (reference sequence). Written as DNA, the CDR3 is TGTGCCAGCAGCCCCCCCGGGCGGGCCACTCTAACCTACAATGAGCAGTTCTTC. This encodes CASSPPGRATLTYNEQFF.

At least ten counts were recorded for this clonotype. V usage is TRBV2 and J usage is TRBJ2-1; D gene uncertain. Trimming pared 6 bases from V and 0 bases from J, leaving 12 bases between. Per the germline V gene, CDR1 is SNHLY and CDR2 is FYNNEI. The CDR3 spans 15 residues. CDR3 nucleotides: TGTGCCAGCAGCCCTAAGCTGGCCTCCTACAATGAGCAGTTCTTC. Translating it yields CASSPKLASYNEQFF.

This clonotype has a count of ten or more. The CDR3 DNA reads TGTGCCTGGACCCCTGCGAACACCGGGGAGCTGTTTTTT. It yields the protein CAWTPANTGELFF. The gene calls are TRBV30 and TRBJ2-2; unclear D gene. V lost 4 bases and J lost 0, with 6 bases in between. Germline V CDR1 and CDR2: GTSNPN, SVGIG (reference sequence). The CDR3 length is 13 residues.

This clonotype was counted at least ten times. This chain uses TRBV7-2 with TRBJ2-3; the D is unclear. Per germline, CDR1 SGHTA and CDR2 FQGNSA. The CDR3 length is 13 residues. Deletions cut 4 bases from V and 3 bases from J, with 8 bases between. The CDR3 region has the DNA TGTGCCAGCAGCTCCCCGGCTACAGATACGCAGTATTTT. Protein sequence: CASSSPATDTQYF.

J is TRBJ1-2 and V is TRBV4-2; TRBD1 matches at 7 bases. The germline V gene encodes CDR1 LGHNA and CDR2 YNFKEQ. V lost 0 bases, J lost 3 bases, and 10 bases stayed unmatched. This CDR3 is built from 17 residues. The DNA for the CDR3 is TGTGCCAGCAGCCAAGAGCCCCGCCTACAGGGGCACTATGGCTACACCTTC. Amino acid sequence: CASSQEPRLQGHYGYTF.

The chain uses TRBV7-6 and TRBJ1-6; D is undetermined. Per the germline V gene, CDR1 is SGHVS and CDR2 is FNYEAQ. V lost 5 bases and J lost 7, with 15 bases in between. CDR3 length: 15 residues. The CDR3 loop reads CASSETPGPNSPLHF. Here the CDR3 DNA reads TGTGCCAGCAGCGAGACCCCGGGTCCCAATTCACCCCTCCACTTT.

This clonotype has at least ten counts. V is TRBV7-2 and J is TRBJ1-1; D gene unclear. The CDR3 covers 13 residues. Trimming removed 1 base at V and 6 bases at J, with 9 bases between. Germline CDR1 reads SGHTA; CDR2 reads FQGNSA. In DNA form, the CDR3 reads TGTGCCAGCAGCTTAGATTTACGCTCTGAAGCTTTCTTT. Protein: CASSLDLRSEAFF.

This clonotype showed up just a few times. The CDR3 DNA follows: TGCGCCAGCAGCTTGGACGGGACCTCTGGAAACACCATATATTTT. This sequence encodes CASSLDGTSGNTIYF. The rearrangement links TRBV5-1 to TRBJ1-3; possibly TRBD1 for D (5 bases). Germline CDR1 reads SGHRS; CDR2 reads YFSETQ. V shed 0 bases and J shed 0 bases, with 7 bases lying between them. The CDR3 is 15 residues long.

This sequence joins TRBV7-2 and TRBJ2-7; TRBD2 aligns across 8 bases. V shed 1 base, J shed 4 bases, and the junction held 3 bases outside the gene matches. Germline V gene lookup returns CDR1 SGHTA and CDR2 FQGNSA. The length of the CDR3 is 14 residues. CDR3 loop: CASSLDGRDYEQYF. The CDR3 DNA reads TGTGCCAGCAGCTTAGACGGGAGGGATTACGAGCAGTACTTC.

The chain has TRBV29-1 and TRBJ2-3; D possibly corresponds to TRBD1 (5 bases). The V gene's germline CDR1 is SQVTM and CDR2 ANQGSEA. The CDR3 extends over 12 amino acids. V lost 8 bases and J 7 bases, leaving 16 bases between the germline ends. The CDR3 DNA sequence: TGCAGCATTAAATGGCAGGGTCATACGCAGTATTTT. Amino acid sequence: CSIKWQGHTQYF.